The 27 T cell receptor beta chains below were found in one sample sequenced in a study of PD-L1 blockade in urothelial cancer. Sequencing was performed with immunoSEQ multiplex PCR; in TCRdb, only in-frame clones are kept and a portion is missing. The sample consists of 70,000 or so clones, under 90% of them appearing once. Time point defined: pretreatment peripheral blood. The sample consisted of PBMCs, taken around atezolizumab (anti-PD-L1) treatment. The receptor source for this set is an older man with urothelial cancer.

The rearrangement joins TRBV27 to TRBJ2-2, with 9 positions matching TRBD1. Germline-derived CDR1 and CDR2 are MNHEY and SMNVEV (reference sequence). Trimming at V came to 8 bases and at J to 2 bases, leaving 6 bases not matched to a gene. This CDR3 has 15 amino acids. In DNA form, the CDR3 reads TGTGCCAGCTACCCGACAGGGGGAAACACCGGGGAGCTGTTTTTT. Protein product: CASYPTGGNTGELFF.

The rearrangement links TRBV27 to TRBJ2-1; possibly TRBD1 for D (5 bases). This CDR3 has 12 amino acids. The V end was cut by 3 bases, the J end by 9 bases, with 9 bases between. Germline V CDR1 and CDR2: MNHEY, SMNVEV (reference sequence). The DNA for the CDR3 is TGTGCCAGCAGTTTTCCCAGGGCTGAGCAGTTCTTC. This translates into CASSFPRAEQFF.

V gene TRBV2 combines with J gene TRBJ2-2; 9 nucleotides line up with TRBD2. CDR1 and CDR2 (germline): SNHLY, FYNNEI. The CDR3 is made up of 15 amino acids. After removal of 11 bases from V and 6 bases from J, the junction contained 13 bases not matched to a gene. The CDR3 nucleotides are TGTGCCGCCAGCAAGAGAGCGGGAGGTCCCGGGGAGCTGTTTTTT. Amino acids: CAASKRAGGPGELFF. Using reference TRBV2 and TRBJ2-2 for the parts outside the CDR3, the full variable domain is EPEVTQTPSHQVTQMGQEVILRCVPISNHLYFYWYRQILGQKVEFLVSFYNNEISEKSEIFDDQFSVERPDGSNFTLKIRSTKLEDSAMYFCAASKRAGGPGELFFGEGSRLTVL.

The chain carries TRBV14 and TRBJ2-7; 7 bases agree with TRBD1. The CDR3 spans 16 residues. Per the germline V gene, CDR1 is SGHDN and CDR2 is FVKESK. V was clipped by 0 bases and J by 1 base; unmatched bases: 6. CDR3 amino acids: CASSQEWGQMSYEQYF. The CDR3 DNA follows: TGTGCCAGCAGCCAAGAATGGGGACAGATGTCCTACGAGCAGTACTTC.

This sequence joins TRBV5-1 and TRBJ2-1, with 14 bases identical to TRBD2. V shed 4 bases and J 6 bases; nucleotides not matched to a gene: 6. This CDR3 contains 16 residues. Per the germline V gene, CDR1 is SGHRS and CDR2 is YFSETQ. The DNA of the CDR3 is TGCGCCAGCAGCCGACCTGGGACTAGCGGGAGCAATGAGCAGTTCTTC. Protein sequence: CASSRPGTSGSNEQFF.

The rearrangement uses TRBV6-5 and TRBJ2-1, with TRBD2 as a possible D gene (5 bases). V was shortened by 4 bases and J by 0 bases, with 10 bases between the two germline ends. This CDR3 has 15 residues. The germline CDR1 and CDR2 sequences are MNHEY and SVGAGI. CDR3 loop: CASSSSYSSYNEQFF. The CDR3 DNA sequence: TGTGCCAGCAGTTCTAGCTATAGCTCCTACAATGAGCAGTTCTTC.

The CDR3 loop reads CASSPQETQYF. The CDR3, as DNA: TGTGCCAGCAGTCCGCAAGAGACCCAGTACTTC. The gene calls are TRBV6-4 and TRBJ2-5; the D is unclear. CDR1 MRHNA and CDR2 SNTAGT come from the germline V gene. The V and J ends lost 5 bases and 2 bases respectively, with 3 bases between them. The CDR3 contains 11 residues.

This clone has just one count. The CDR3 DNA sequence: TGCAGTGCTAGAGAGTACGGTGGCTACACCTTC. This translates into CSAREYGGYTF. J is TRBJ1-2 and V is TRBV20-1; no definite D call. The V end lost 0 bases, the J end lost 7 bases, and 6 bases lay between the germline ends. CDR3 length equals 11 residues. Germline lookup yields CDR1 DFQATT and CDR2 SNEGSKA (reference sequence).

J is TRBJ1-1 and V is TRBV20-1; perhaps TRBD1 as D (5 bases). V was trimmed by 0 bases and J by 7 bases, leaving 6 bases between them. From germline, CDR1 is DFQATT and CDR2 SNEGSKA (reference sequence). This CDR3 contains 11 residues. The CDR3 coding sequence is TGCAGTGCTAGAGAGACAGTTGAAGCTTTCTTT. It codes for CSARETVEAFF.

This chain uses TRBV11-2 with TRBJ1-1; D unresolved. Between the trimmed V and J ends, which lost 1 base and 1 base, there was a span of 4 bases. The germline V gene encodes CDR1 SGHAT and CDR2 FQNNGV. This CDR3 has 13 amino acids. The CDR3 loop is CASSLVANTEAFF. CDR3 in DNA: TGTGCCAGCAGCTTAGTGGCGAACACTGAAGCTTTCTTT.

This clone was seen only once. CDR3 nucleotides: TGTGCCAGCCAACGGCGGGAGAGATCGGCCGGGGAGCTGTTTTTT. Translation gives CASQRRERSAGELFF. This chain joins TRBV6-6 and TRBJ2-2; 7 bases align to TRBD2. The CDR3 is 15 residues long. CDR1 and CDR2 from the germline V gene are MNHNY and SVGAGI (reference sequence). The V gene end was trimmed by 8 bases and the J gene end by 6 bases; junction bases not matched to a gene: 12.

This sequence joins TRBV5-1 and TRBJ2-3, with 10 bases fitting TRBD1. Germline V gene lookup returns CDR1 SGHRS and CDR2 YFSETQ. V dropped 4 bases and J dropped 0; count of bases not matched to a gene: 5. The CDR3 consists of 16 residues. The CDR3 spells CASSLGTGASTDTQYF. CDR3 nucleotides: TGCGCCAGCAGCCTTGGGACAGGGGCTAGCACAGATACGCAGTATTTT.

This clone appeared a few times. The DNA of the CDR3 is TGTGCCAGCAGTTACTCTTTGACAGGATCCTACGAGCAGTACTTC. It codes for CASSYSLTGSYEQYF. The chain joins TRBV6-5 to TRBJ2-7; TRBD1 is a possible D gene (6 bases). Trimming took off 0 bases at V and 1 base at J, with 10 bases between the two ends. CDR1 and CDR2 (germline): MNHEY, SVGAGI. CDR3 length: 15 amino acids.

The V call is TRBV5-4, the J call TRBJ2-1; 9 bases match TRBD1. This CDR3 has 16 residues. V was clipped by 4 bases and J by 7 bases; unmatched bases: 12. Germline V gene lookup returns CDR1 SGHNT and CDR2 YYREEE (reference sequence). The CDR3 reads CASSPPPGTGRNEQFF. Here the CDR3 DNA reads TGTGCCAGCAGCCCGCCCCCTGGGACAGGGCGGAATGAGCAGTTCTTC.

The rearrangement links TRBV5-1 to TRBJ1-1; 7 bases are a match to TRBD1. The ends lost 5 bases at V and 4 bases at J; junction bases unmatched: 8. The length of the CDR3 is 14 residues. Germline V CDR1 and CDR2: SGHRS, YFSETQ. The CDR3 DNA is TGCGCCAGCAGGGAGATGACAGGGAGCACTGAAGCTTTCTTT. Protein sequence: CASREMTGSTEAFF. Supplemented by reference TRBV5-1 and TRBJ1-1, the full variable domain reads KAGVTQTPRYLIKTRGQQVTLSCSPISGHRSVSWYQQTPGQGLQFLFEYFSETQRNKGNFPGRFSGRQFSNSRSEMNVSTLELGDSALYLCASREMTGSTEAFFGQGTRLTVV.

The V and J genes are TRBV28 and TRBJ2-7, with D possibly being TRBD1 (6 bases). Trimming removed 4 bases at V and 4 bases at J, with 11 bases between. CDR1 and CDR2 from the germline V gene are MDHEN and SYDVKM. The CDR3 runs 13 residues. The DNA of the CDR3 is TGTGCCAGCAGTTCAGGGGTTTTATACGAGCAGTACTTC. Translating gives CASSSGVLYEQYF.

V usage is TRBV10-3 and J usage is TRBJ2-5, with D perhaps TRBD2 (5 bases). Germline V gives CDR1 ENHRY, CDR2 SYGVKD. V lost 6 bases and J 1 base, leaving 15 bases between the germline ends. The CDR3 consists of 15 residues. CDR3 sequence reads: CAIRATDYPQETQYF. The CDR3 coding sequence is TGTGCCATCAGGGCAACCGACTACCCCCAAGAGACCCAGTACTTC.

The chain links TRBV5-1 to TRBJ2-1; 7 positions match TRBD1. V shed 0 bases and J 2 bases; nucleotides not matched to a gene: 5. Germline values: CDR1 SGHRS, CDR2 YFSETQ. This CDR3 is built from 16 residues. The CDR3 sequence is CASSLASGQPYNEQFF. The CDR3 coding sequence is TGCGCCAGCAGCTTGGCCTCGGGACAGCCCTACAATGAGCAGTTCTTC.

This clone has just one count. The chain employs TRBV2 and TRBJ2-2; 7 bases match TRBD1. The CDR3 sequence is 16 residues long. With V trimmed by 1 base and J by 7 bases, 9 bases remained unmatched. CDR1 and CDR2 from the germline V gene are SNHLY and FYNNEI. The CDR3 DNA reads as TGTGCCAGCAGTGAAGAGGCAGGGGGAAATGGCGGGGAGCTGTTTTTT. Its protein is CASSEEAGGNGGELFF.

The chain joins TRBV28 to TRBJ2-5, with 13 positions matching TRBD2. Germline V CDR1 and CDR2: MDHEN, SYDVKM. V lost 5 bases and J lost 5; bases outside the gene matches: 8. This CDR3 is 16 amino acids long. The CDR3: CASSPKPTSGRETQYF. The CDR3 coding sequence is TGTGCCAGCAGTCCCAAACCGACTAGCGGGAGGGAGACCCAGTACTTC.

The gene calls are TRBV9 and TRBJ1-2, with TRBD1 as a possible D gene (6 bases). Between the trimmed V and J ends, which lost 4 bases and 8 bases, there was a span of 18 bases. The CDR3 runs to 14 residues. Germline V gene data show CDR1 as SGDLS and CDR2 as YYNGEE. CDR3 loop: CASSTSGGLGGYTF. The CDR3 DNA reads TGTGCCAGCAGCACCTCGGGGGGGCTAGGGGGCTACACCTTC.

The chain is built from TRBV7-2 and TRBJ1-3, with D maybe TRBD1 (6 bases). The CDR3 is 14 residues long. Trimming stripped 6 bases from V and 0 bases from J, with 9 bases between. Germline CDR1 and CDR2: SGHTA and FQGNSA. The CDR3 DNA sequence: TGTGCCAGCAGGTCAGGGGCCTCTGGAAACACCATATATTTT. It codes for CASRSGASGNTIYF.

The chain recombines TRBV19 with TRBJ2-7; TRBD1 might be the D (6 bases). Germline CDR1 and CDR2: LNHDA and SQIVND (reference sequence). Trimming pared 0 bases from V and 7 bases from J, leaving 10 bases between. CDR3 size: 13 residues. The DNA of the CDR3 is TGTGCCAGTAGTATAGAAGGACAGAGGGAGCAGTACTTC. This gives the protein CASSIEGQREQYF.

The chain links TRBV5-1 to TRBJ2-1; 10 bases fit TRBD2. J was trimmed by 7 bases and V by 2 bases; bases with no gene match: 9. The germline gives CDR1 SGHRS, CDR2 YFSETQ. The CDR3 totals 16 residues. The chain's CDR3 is CASSLRLAGDNNEQFF. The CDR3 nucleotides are TGCGCCAGCAGCTTACGGCTAGCGGGAGATAATAATGAGCAGTTCTTC. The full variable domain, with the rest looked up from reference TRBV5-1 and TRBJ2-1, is KAGVTQTPRYLIKTRGQQVTLSCSPISGHRSVSWYQQTPGQGLQFLFEYFSETQRNKGNFPGRFSGRQFSNSRSEMNVSTLELGDSALYLCASSLRLAGDNNEQFFGPGTRLTVL.

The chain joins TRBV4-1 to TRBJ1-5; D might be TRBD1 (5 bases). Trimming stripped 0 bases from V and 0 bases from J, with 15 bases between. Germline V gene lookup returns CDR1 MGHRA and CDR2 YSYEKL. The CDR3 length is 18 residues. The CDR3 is CASSQEDPTTASNQPQHF. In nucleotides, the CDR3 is TGCGCCAGCAGCCAAGAGGACCCTACGACAGCTAGCAATCAGCCCCAGCATTTT.

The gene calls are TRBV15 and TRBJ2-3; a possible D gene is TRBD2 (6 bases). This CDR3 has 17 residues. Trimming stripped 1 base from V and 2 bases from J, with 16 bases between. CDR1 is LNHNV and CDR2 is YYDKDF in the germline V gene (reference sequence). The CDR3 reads CATSRGGAHVPTDTQYF. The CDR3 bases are TGTGCCACCAGCAGAGGCGGGGCACACGTACCCACAGATACGCAGTATTTT.

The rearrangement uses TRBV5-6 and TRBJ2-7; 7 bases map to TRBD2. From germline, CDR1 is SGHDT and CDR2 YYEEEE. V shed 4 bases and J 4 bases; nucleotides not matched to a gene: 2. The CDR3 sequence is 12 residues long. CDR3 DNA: TGTGCCAGCAGCCTGGGAGGGTACGAGCAGTACTTC. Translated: CASSLGGYEQYF.